Below, 18 T cell receptor beta chains from the same sample are listed, as sequenced in a study of T cells in Graves' hyperthyroidism and ophthalmopathy. RNA transcripts provided the source from which TCR beta CDR3 regions were amplified. When the TCR CDR3 underwent first-round RT-PCR, the HTBI primer set was used. TCRdb re-called the multiplex PCR reads with MiXCR, one entry per CDR3 protein. The profile shows around 350,000 distinct CDR3 sequences, over 15% of them singletons. Specimen: blood. The receptors stem from a woman aged 18-29 years with Graves' hyperthyroidism.

The gene calls are TRBV20-1 and TRBJ1-6; no clear D gene. The germline V gene has CDR1 DFQATT and CDR2 SNEGSKA (reference sequence). Trimming removed 7 bases at V and 5 bases at J, with 12 bases between. This CDR3 contains 13 residues. The CDR3 DNA sequence: TGCAGTGGAAAAGGTCCTAATAATTCACCCCTCCACTTT. Protein product: CSGKGPNNSPLHF.

Only a few counts were recorded for this clonotype. This rearrangement joins TRBV7-9 to TRBJ1-4; maybe TRBD1 (5 bases). V shed 5 bases and J shed 4 bases, with 11 bases lying between them. Per germline, CDR1 SEHNR and CDR2 FQNEAQ (reference sequence). The CDR3 has 14 amino acids. The CDR3 region has the DNA TGTGCCAGCAGCCGTCAGGGAGGTAATGAAAAACTGTTTTTT. It translates to CASSRQGGNEKLFF.

In the case of this clonotype: A read error is possible here, since a much larger clone lies one base away. The chain is built from TRBV29-1 and TRBJ2-7; 7 bases map to TRBD2. There are 13 residues in the CDR3. Germline CDR1 SQVTM, CDR2 ANQGSEA. In DNA, the CDR3 is TGCAGCGTTAGGCGGGAGAGCTCCTACGAGCAGGACTTC. This codes for CSVRRESSYEQDF.

There are many counts of this clonotype. The chain employs TRBV20-1 and TRBJ1-5; D uncertain. Germline lookup yields CDR1 DFQATT and CDR2 SNEGSKA (reference sequence). The V end lost 2 bases, the J end lost 4 bases, and 12 bases lay between the germline ends. The CDR3 is 14 residues long. CDR3 residues: CSARTLDGNQPQHF. CDR3 DNA sequence: TGCAGTGCTAGAACCCTGGACGGTAATCAGCCCCAGCATTTT.

This clonotype was recorded at least ten times. This chain connects TRBV7-8 to TRBJ1-1, with a possible D match to TRBD1 (6 bases). Germline V lookup: CDR1 SGHVS, CDR2 FQNEAQ. Trimming removed 3 bases at V and 1 base at J, with 9 bases between. This CDR3 has 14 amino acids. The CDR3 reads CASSFWGRNTEAFF. CDR3 coding DNA: TGTGCCAGCAGCTTTTGGGGGCGGAACACTGAAGCTTTCTTT.

The chain couples TRBV12-3 or TRBV12-4 to TRBJ2-5; no clear D. The V and J ends lost 7 bases and 4 bases respectively, with 16 bases between them. The CDR3 runs 14 residues. The CDR3 DNA sequence: TGTGCCAGCACCGATGCCGGGCGAGGAGAGACCCAGTACTTC. This translates into CASTDAGRGETQYF.

This clonotype was detected ten times or more. The chain recombines TRBV6-2 or TRBV6-3 with TRBJ2-6; D possibly uses TRBD1 or TRBD2 (6 bases each). The CDR3 sequence is 21 residues long. Trimming pared 7 bases from V and 1 base from J, leaving 29 bases between. The germline gives CDR1 MNHEY, CDR2 SVGEGT. The CDR3 DNA reads as TGTGCCAGCATTCTCTCGTATGGGGGGCGACCCCGCCAATCTGGGGCCAACGTCCTGACTTTC. This gives the protein CASILSYGGRPRQSGANVLTF.

This clonotype came up many times. This chain links TRBV6-1 with TRBJ1-2; weak D call: TRBD1 (5 bases). The germline V and J ends were trimmed by 6 bases and 6 bases, with 26 bases remaining between them. The CDR3 runs 17 residues. The germline gives CDR1 MNHNS, CDR2 SASEGT. The CDR3 DNA reads as TGTGCCAGCAGCCCCAGTTGGGGGAATACTGGAGGTGATGGCTACACCTTC. Protein product: CASSPSWGNTGGDGYTF.

This clonotype was counted between two and nine times. CDR3 sequence: CASKAEAYSNQPQHF. The CDR3 nucleotides read TGTGCCAGTAAGGCAGAAGCTTATAGCAATCAGCCCCAGCATTTT. The chain couples TRBV19 to TRBJ1-5; unclear D gene. The V end lost 7 bases, the J end lost 0 bases, and 13 bases lay between the germline ends. The CDR3 spans 15 residues. Germline V gives CDR1 LNHDA, CDR2 SQIVND (reference sequence).

This clonotype was seen ten or more times. The CDR3 sequence is CSARDEGAISGNTIYF. CDR3 nucleotides: TGCAGTGCTAGAGATGAAGGGGCCATCTCTGGAAACACCATATATTTT. This chain uses TRBV20-1 with TRBJ1-3; the D gene is possibly TRBD1 (5 bases). The V end was cut by 0 bases, the J end by 0 bases, with 12 bases between. CDR3 length: 16 residues. Per germline, CDR1 DFQATT and CDR2 SNEGSKA (reference sequence).

This clonotype was counted at least ten times. The V gene is TRBV3-1, the J gene TRBJ1-1; no definite D call. Per germline, CDR1 LGHDT and CDR2 YNNKEL (reference sequence). The length of the CDR3 is 14 residues. The V gene lost 0 bases and the J gene lost 8 bases, with 13 bases spanning the gap. This chain's CDR3 is CASSQDGHELEAFF. In DNA form, the CDR3 reads TGTGCCAGCAGCCAAGATGGGCATGAGCTCGAAGCTTTCTTT.

At least ten counts were recorded for this clonotype. V gene TRBV4-2 combines with J gene TRBJ1-1; D might be TRBD1 (6 bases). Looked up from germline, CDR1 is LGHNA and CDR2 is YNFKEQ. This CDR3 is built from 16 residues. Trimming took off 0 bases at V and 10 bases at J, with 21 bases between the two ends. The DNA for the CDR3 is TGTGCCAGCAGCCAAGATCTCACAAAGGGGGGGAGAGGAGCTTTCTTT. Protein: CASSQDLTKGGRGAFF.

About this clonotype itself: This may come from a read error, since a much larger clone is one base off. J is TRBJ1-5 and V is TRBV20-1; 12 bases fit TRBD1. CDR1 and CDR2 from the germline V gene are DFQATT and SNEGSKA (reference sequence). The CDR3 is made up of 14 amino acids. The DNA of the CDR3 is TGCAGTGCTGCACCGGGACAGGGGGCTCAGCTCCAGCATTTT. Protein product: CSAAPGQGAQLQHF.

Only a few counts were recorded for this clonotype. The genes are TRBV6-1 and TRBJ2-7, with D possibly being TRBD1 (5 bases). The germline V gene encodes CDR1 MNHNS and CDR2 SASEGT. V lost 4 bases and J 6 bases, leaving 10 bases between the germline ends. The CDR3 totals 12 residues. CDR3 DNA sequence: TGTGCCAGCAGTGGCAGCAGGGTCGAGCAGTACTTC. This translates into CASSGSRVEQYF.

Details on this clonotype: Without the conserved terminal phenylalanine or tryptophan, this CDR3 likely stems from a read error. The CDR3 loop is CASSQPQDRYEQYY. CDR3 nucleotide sequence: TGCGCCAGCAGCCAACCCCAGGACCGCTACGAGCAGTACTAC. The J gene is TRBJ2-7, the V gene TRBV4-1; D is unresolved. V was clipped by 2 bases and J by 3 bases, with 11 bases between them. CDR1 MGHRA and CDR2 YSYEKL come from the germline V gene. The CDR3 runs 14 residues.

This clonotype was seen repeatedly, ten times or more. The gene calls are TRBV7-2 and TRBJ2-2; 8 bases match TRBD2. This CDR3 spans 16 amino acids. CDR1 and CDR2 (germline): SGHTA, FQGNSA. Trimming removed 2 bases from V and 1 base from J; junction bases left unmatched: 3. DNA of the CDR3: TGTGCCAGCAGCTTACGGCTAGCGGGGAACACCGGGGAGCTGTTTTTT. It codes for CASSLRLAGNTGELFF.

In this sample, this clonotype turned up many times. V and J are TRBV6-5 and TRBJ2-7; the D is unclear. The CDR3 consists of 14 residues. V lost 7 bases and J 0 bases, leaving 13 bases between the germline ends. CDR1 and CDR2 from the germline V gene are MNHEY and SVGAGI. CDR3 in DNA: TGTGCCAGCATTTCACACGGAGTCTCCTACGAGCAGTACTTC. Protein product: CASISHGVSYEQYF.

The chain carries TRBV6-1 and TRBJ2-3; D gene unclear. Trimming removed 6 bases at V and 2 bases at J, with 9 bases between. The germline V gene encodes CDR1 MNHNS and CDR2 SASEGT. The CDR3 extends over 13 amino acids. In DNA form, the CDR3 reads TGTGCCAGCAGCCCGGACCTCACAGATACGCAGTATTTT. This translates into CASSPDLTDTQYF.